Detailed here is one TCR beta chain. The V end lost 6 bases, the J end lost 0 bases, and 7 bases lay between the germline ends. The germline V gene has CDR1 MNHEY and CDR2 SMNVEV (reference sequence). The CDR3 length is 13 residues. These data originate in a study of shared clonotypes between healthy human individuals. The donors, all of them Caucasian adults, lived in Nashville, Tennessee. TCRdb's table, derived via immunoSEQ multiplex PCR, lists solely in-frame clones and lacks some. There are roughly 2.5 million clones in the sample; around nine tenths occur only once, and more than 0.12% lies in the top ten.

Input material: naive CD4+ T cells sorted from blood. Subset denoted: CD45RA+ positively selected. V and J are TRBV27 and TRBJ2-3, with D uncertain. The sequence came from a young man in good health. The CDR3 DNA reads as TGTGCCAGCAGGACTCAAAGCACAGATACGCAGTATTTT. Amino acid sequence: CASRTQSTDTQYF.